Below are 28 T cell receptor beta chains sequenced from a single sample in a study of Ad26.COV2.S vaccination and SARS-CoV-2 variants. Only in-frame clones appear in the TCRdb table, and some are missing; sequencing was by immunoSEQ multiplex PCR. Here the sample spans some 300,000 clones, roughly 84% being singletons. Treatment meaning: roughly 18 received Ad26.COV2.S at low or high dose, single or two shots; a few received placebo; per-sample allocation not given. All samples were drawn on day 63, counting from the first vaccine or placebo injection. Sequenced here: peripheral blood, sampled in a trial of Ad26.COV2.S vaccine versus placebo. These receptors all stem from a person aged 18 to 59 who received the Ad26.COV2.S COVID-19 vaccine or a placebo.

The chain is built from TRBV27 and TRBJ1-1; D remains ambiguous. Germline lookup yields CDR1 MNHEY and CDR2 SMNVEV (reference sequence). The CDR3 spans 16 residues. The germline V and J ends were trimmed by 11 bases and 4 bases, with 26 bases remaining between them. CDR3 amino acids: CAGLTGSLPESTEAFF. DNA of the CDR3: TGTGCCGGTTTAACCGGGTCCCTCCCCGAAAGCACTGAAGCTTTCTTT.

This clone was recorded only once. The chain has TRBV2 and TRBJ2-3; possible D gene TRBD1, 5 bases. Trimming removed 10 bases from V and 2 bases from J, with 13 bases in between. CDR1 is SNHLY and CDR2 is FYNNEI in the germline V gene. CDR3 length: 13 residues. The CDR3, as DNA: TGTGCCACCCAGGGCCGGAACACAGATACGCAGTATTTT. This sequence encodes CATQGRNTDTQYF.

The chain joins TRBV3-1 (or the pseudogene TRBV3-2) to TRBJ1-5, with a weak D call TRBD1 (6 bases). The CDR3 has 17 residues. The germline V and J ends were trimmed by 1 base and 3 bases, with 16 bases remaining between them. Germline CDR1 is LGHDT and CDR2 is YNNKEL (reference sequence). CDR3 loop: CASSQVGPRGANQPQHF. The CDR3, as DNA: TGTGCCAGCAGCCAAGTTGGGCCTCGGGGGGCCAATCAGCCCCAGCATTTT.

This sequence joins TRBV10-3 and TRBJ2-5, with no clear D. CDR3 size: 13 residues. V lost 5 bases and J 2 bases, leaving 9 bases between the germline ends. Germline assignment: CDR1 ENHRY and CDR2 SYGVKD. CDR3 sequence: CAISLGLQETQYF. The DNA for the CDR3 is TGTGCCATCAGTCTAGGCCTACAAGAGACCCAGTACTTC.

CDR3 sequence: CASRDLLWAGEADTQYF. The DNA for the CDR3 is TGTGCCAGCAGGGACCTCCTTTGGGCGGGGGAGGCAGATACGCAGTATTTT. V is TRBV7-2 and J is TRBJ2-3; 7 bases are a match to TRBD2. This CDR3 spans 17 amino acids. V trimming: 6 bases; J trimming: 4 bases; junction bases outside the gene matches: 16. CDR1 is SGHTA and CDR2 is FQGNSA in the germline V gene.

The J gene is TRBJ1-1, the V gene TRBV5-1; D possibly corresponds to TRBD1 (6 bases). The germline CDR1 and CDR2 sequences are SGHRS and YFSETQ. CDR3 length equals 16 residues. V dropped 6 bases and J dropped 4 bases, with 22 bases sitting between them. Here the CDR3 DNA reads TGCGCCAGCACGGTCCTTGGACAGACCTTGGGCACTGAAGCTTTCTTT. It specifies CASTVLGQTLGTEAFF.

The rearrangement joins TRBV18 to TRBJ2-7; 7 nucleotides agree with TRBD1. This CDR3 has 14 residues. V shed 2 bases, J shed 3 bases, and the junction held 4 bases outside the gene matches. Germline CDR1 KGHSH, CDR2 LQKENI. CDR3 residues: CASSPGAGGYEQYF. CDR3 nucleotide sequence: TGTGCCAGCTCACCAGGTGCAGGGGGCTACGAGCAGTACTTC.

This chain links TRBV29-1 with TRBJ2-1, with 9 nucleotides matching TRBD2. Looked up from germline, CDR1 is SQVTM and CDR2 is ANQGSEA. The CDR3 runs to 19 residues. Trimming took 6 bases from V and 3 from J; bases not matched to a gene: 21. CDR3 DNA sequence: TGCAGCGTCGGGTCCCCTGGACAGCCGGGACTAGCCATCTACAATGAGCAGTTCTTC. This translates into CSVGSPGQPGLAIYNEQFF.

V usage is TRBV4-2 and J usage is TRBJ2-1; 9 nucleotides agree with TRBD1. CDR3 length equals 17 residues. Germline V gene data show CDR1 as LGHNA and CDR2 as YNFKEQ. V lost 3 bases, J lost 4 bases, and 10 bases stayed unmatched. The DNA for the CDR3 is TGTGCCAGCAGCCACCGTCCTTCGGGACAGGGTTACAATGAGCAGTTCTTC. Its translation: CASSHRPSGQGYNEQFF.

The chain carries TRBV5-6 and TRBJ1-2, with unresolved D. V was pared by 2 bases and J by 6 bases, with 8 bases between. CDR3 length equals 12 residues. Germline V gives CDR1 SGHDT, CDR2 YYEEEE. The CDR3 protein is CASSLRADGYTF. CDR3 bases: TGTGCCAGCAGCTTAAGGGCCGATGGCTACACCTTC.

The rearrangement uses TRBV14 and TRBJ1-1; D is undetermined. Germline V gene lookup returns CDR1 SGHDN and CDR2 FVKESK. CDR3 size: 13 residues. V lost 0 bases, J lost 4 bases, and 6 bases lay in between. The CDR3 sequence is CASSQERATEAFF. CDR3 nucleotide sequence: TGTGCCAGCAGCCAAGAAAGGGCCACTGAAGCTTTCTTT. The full variable domain, in which reference TRBV14 and TRBJ1-1 provide the parts outside the CDR3, is EAGVTQFPSHSVIEKGQTVTLRCDPISGHDNLYWYRRVMGKEIKFLLHFVKESKQDESGMPNNRFLAERTGGTYSTLKVQPAELEDSGVYFCASSQERATEAFFGQGTRLTVV.

The chain combines TRBV6-5 with TRBJ2-1; D is unclear. Germline V gene lookup returns CDR1 MNHEY and CDR2 SVGAGI. This CDR3 is 15 amino acids long. Trimming stripped 2 bases from V and 9 bases from J, with 17 bases between. CDR3 sequence: CASSYALGSLGEQFF. For the CDR3, the DNA is TGTGCCAGCAGTTACGCGCTGGGTAGTCTGGGTGAGCAGTTCTTC.

This rearrangement joins TRBV12-3 or TRBV12-4 to TRBJ1-1; weak D call: TRBD1 (6 bases). The V end lost 5 bases, the J end lost 5 bases, and 12 bases lay between the germline ends. This CDR3 is built from 13 residues. This CDR3 reads CASSPRGGTEAFF. The DNA of the CDR3 is TGTGCCAGCAGTCCACGAGGGGGGACTGAAGCTTTCTTT.

V and J are TRBV29-1 and TRBJ1-2; 9 bases fit TRBD1. The germline V gene has CDR1 SQVTM and CDR2 ANQGSEA. The CDR3 length is 13 residues. Germline trimming cut 6 bases from V and 6 bases from J; bases unmatched to any gene: 8. CDR3 residues: CSVGGQGMDGYTF. In DNA, the CDR3 is TGCAGCGTGGGGGGACAGGGTATGGATGGCTACACCTTC. The variable domain in full, with the rest retrieved from reference TRBV29-1 and TRBJ1-2, is SAVISQKPSRDICQRGTSLTIQCQVDSQVTMMFWYRQQPGQSLTLIATANQGSEATYESGFVIDKFPISRPNLTFSTLTVSNMSPEDSSIYLCSVGGQGMDGYTFGSGTRLTVV.

This clone has a single count. This chain connects TRBV30 to TRBJ1-6; possible D gene TRBD1, 5 bases. V was trimmed by 2 bases and J by 7 bases, leaving 18 bases between them. Per germline, CDR1 GTSNPN and CDR2 SVGIG (reference sequence). This CDR3 is 16 amino acids long. The CDR3 nucleotides read TGTGCCTGGAGTCCCCAGGGTACCCTCCGAAATTCACCCCTCCACTTT. This encodes CAWSPQGTLRNSPLHF.

The chain recombines TRBV14 with TRBJ2-7; the match to TRBD1 covers 8 bases. This CDR3 is built from 18 residues. Losses at the gene ends were 3 bases for V and 2 bases for J; bases not matched to a gene: 15. Germline CDR1 reads SGHDN; CDR2 reads FVKESK. The CDR3 protein is CASSQLPGQGRNPYEQYF. The CDR3 nucleotides are TGTGCCAGCAGCCAGCTACCCGGACAGGGACGAAATCCCTACGAGCAGTACTTC.

This clone came up once. The rearrangement uses TRBV7-9 and TRBJ1-5; D is unresolved. The V end lost 1 base, the J end lost 4 bases, and 11 bases lay between the germline ends. The germline V gene encodes CDR1 SEHNR and CDR2 FQNEAQ (reference sequence). The CDR3 is 15 amino acids. The CDR3 sequence: CASSLGQGPNQPQHF. The DNA for the CDR3 is TGTGCCAGCAGCTTAGGACAAGGCCCAAATCAGCCCCAGCATTTT.

The chain combines TRBV3-1 (or the pseudogene TRBV3-2) with TRBJ2-6, with TRBD2 matching 12 bases. The CDR3 contains 15 residues. The V gene end was trimmed by 10 bases and the J gene end by 3 bases; junction bases not matched to a gene: 4. Germline CDR1 reads LGHDT; CDR2 reads YNNKEL (reference sequence). The CDR3 is CATGLAGYGANVLTF. CDR3 nucleotides: TGTGCCACCGGACTAGCGGGGTATGGGGCCAACGTCCTGACTTTC.

This clone has just a few counts. CDR3 loop: CASSPNRGGGANVLTF. The CDR3, as DNA: TGTGCCAGCAGCCCCAACAGGGGAGGCGGGGCCAACGTCCTGACTTTC. The rearrangement links TRBV7-2 to TRBJ2-6; TRBD1 is a possible D gene (7 bases). This CDR3 is built from 16 residues. Trimming removed 5 bases at V and 4 bases at J, with 15 bases between. The germline V gene encodes CDR1 SGHTA and CDR2 FQGNSA.

The chain carries TRBV7-9 and TRBJ2-7; D call uncertain. Germline V gene sequence: CDR1 SEHNR, CDR2 FQNEAQ (reference sequence). V was shortened by 6 bases and J by 6 bases, with 18 bases between the two germline ends. CDR3 length: 14 amino acids. The CDR3 nucleotides are TGTGCCAGCAGTCCAACGACGTCCGGCCTCGAGCAGTACTTC. Translating gives CASSPTTSGLEQYF.

A single count supports this clone. The chain is built from TRBV27 and TRBJ2-1; possible D gene TRBD2, 5 bases. The CDR3 covers 13 residues. Trimming removed 2 bases at V and 8 bases at J, with 10 bases between. Germline V lookup: CDR1 MNHEY, CDR2 SMNVEV (reference sequence). The CDR3 nucleotides are TGTGCCAGCAGTTTAAGGGCGGGTTATGAGCAGTTCTTC. This sequence encodes CASSLRAGYEQFF.

The chain carries TRBV4-3 and TRBJ2-5, with TRBD2 identical over 9 bases. CDR3 size: 16 residues. Trimming at V came to 2 bases and at J to 5 bases, leaving 9 bases not matched to a gene. The germline V gene encodes CDR1 LGHNA and CDR2 YSLEER. The CDR3 region is CASSQWRGGGAETQYF. DNA of the CDR3: TGCGCCAGCAGCCAATGGCGCGGCGGGGGGGCCGAGACCCAGTACTTC.

The rearrangement joins TRBV9 to TRBJ1-3; the D is unclear. The V and J ends lost 1 base and 8 bases respectively, with 13 bases between them. CDR1 and CDR2 (germline): SGDLS, YYNGEE. This CDR3 contains 14 residues. In nucleotides, the CDR3 is TGTGCCAGCAGCGTACAAGGTGAAGGAGACACCATATATTTT. Residues: CASSVQGEGDTIYF.

The V call is TRBV6-2 or TRBV6-3, the J call TRBJ2-5; D may be TRBD1 (6 bases). The length of the CDR3 is 13 residues. Trimming took off 2 bases at V and 5 bases at J, with 9 bases between the two ends. The germline V gene has CDR1 MNHEY and CDR2 SVGEGT. This CDR3 reads CASSYAGVETQYF. In DNA form, the CDR3 reads TGTGCCAGCAGTTACGCAGGGGTCGAGACCCAGTACTTC.

The genes are TRBV5-4 and TRBJ2-7; D gene ambiguous. Per germline, CDR1 SGHNT and CDR2 YYREEE (reference sequence). V shed 0 bases and J shed 3 bases, with 4 bases lying between them. The CDR3 totals 12 residues. The CDR3 nucleotides read TGTGCCAGCAGCTTGGACTACTACGAGCAGTACTTC. Protein: CASSLDYYEQYF.

This rearrangement joins TRBV30 to TRBJ1-1, with TRBD1 as a possible D gene (5 bases). The CDR3 has 13 residues. Germline V lookup: CDR1 GTSNPN, CDR2 SVGIG (reference sequence). V lost 4 bases, J lost 0 bases, and 9 bases lay in between. The chain's CDR3 is CAWIGHMNTEAFF. The CDR3 region has the DNA TGTGCCTGGATAGGACATATGAACACTGAAGCTTTCTTT.

Note on this clone: Other DNA sequences within the sample encode an identical CDR3. The chain is built from TRBV6-5 and TRBJ1-1; D gene unclear. The V gene's germline CDR1 is MNHEY and CDR2 SVGAGI. This CDR3 contains 13 residues. V lost 0 bases, J lost 2 bases, and 4 bases lay in between. CDR3 region: CASSYSLNTEAFF. CDR3 DNA sequence: TGTGCCAGCAGTTACTCCCTCAACACTGAAGCTTTCTTT.

The chain joins TRBV18 to TRBJ2-5; D may be TRBD1 (5 bases). From germline, CDR1 is KGHSH and CDR2 LQKENI. The CDR3 runs to 16 residues. Trimming left V 4 bases short and J 2 bases short, with 17 bases between. CDR3 protein: CASSLKDSVGQETQYF. Here the CDR3 DNA reads TGTGCCAGCTCACTCAAAGACAGTGTAGGTCAAGAGACCCAGTACTTC.